The next 6 T cell receptor beta chains were all read from a single sample in a study of early T cells in non-severe SARS-CoV-2 infection. TCRdb reprocessed the 5' RACE reads with MiXCR, giving one entry per CDR3 protein. This table holds some 53,000 distinct CDR3 sequences, approximately 8% found once. The sample taken for sequencing was whole blood. The receptors shown here come from an adult who was a healthcare worker with PCR-confirmed SARS-CoV-2 infection or an uninfected control (not recorded which).

This clonotype occurred many times. V and J are TRBV11-2 and TRBJ1-1, with 8 positions matching TRBD1. Losses at the gene ends were 5 bases for V and 4 bases for J; bases not matched to a gene: 15. This CDR3 has 17 amino acids. The V gene's germline CDR1 is SGHAT and CDR2 FQNNGV. The CDR3 nucleotides are TGTGCCAGCAGCGACCTTACCCGGACAGGGAGGTTCACTGAAGCTTTCTTT. As protein: CASSDLTRTGRFTEAFF.

There are many counts of this clonotype. V gene TRBV12-5 combines with J gene TRBJ2-3, with D unresolved. Trimming removed 6 bases at V and 1 base at J, with 11 bases between. The germline CDR1 and CDR2 sequences are LGHNT and FRNRAP. The CDR3 is 14 residues long. The CDR3: CASGMDVGTDTQYF. CDR3 DNA: TGTGCTAGTGGCATGGATGTCGGCACAGATACGCAGTATTTT.

This rearrangement joins TRBV18 to TRBJ2-2; 9 nucleotides agree with TRBD1. CDR1 KGHSH and CDR2 LQKENI come from the germline V gene. The V gene end was trimmed by 8 bases and the J gene end by 4 bases; junction bases not matched to a gene: 2. The length of the CDR3 is 13 residues. The DNA for the CDR3 is TGTGCCAGCGCACAGGGGGCCACCGGGGAGCTGTTTTTT. This gives the protein CASAQGATGELFF.

This clonotype was counted ten times or more. The chain is built from TRBV5-1 and TRBJ1-1; D is ambiguous. Germline V gene lookup returns CDR1 SGHRS and CDR2 YFSETQ. CDR3 length equals 13 residues. Trimming left V 2 bases short and J 2 bases short, with 7 bases between. The chain's CDR3 is CASSFFDNTEAFF. CDR3 sequence (DNA): TGCGCCAGCAGCTTTTTTGACAACACTGAAGCTTTCTTT.

This clonotype was found many times. The chain is built from TRBV3-1 and TRBJ1-4; weak D call: TRBD1 (5 bases). The CDR3 extends over 14 amino acids. With 4 bases removed from V and 8 bases from J, the gap between germline ends came to 14 bases. CDR1 LGHDT and CDR2 YNNKEL come from the germline V gene (reference sequence). The CDR3 DNA is TGTGCCAGCAGCCCCCCAGGCAGGGAGGAAAAACTGTTTTTT. Amino acids: CASSPPGREEKLFF.

This clonotype was detected only a few times. The rearrangement links TRBV4-3 to TRBJ2-1, with D perhaps matching TRBD1 or TRBD2 (6 bases each). The ends were cut back, 0 bases at V and 9 bases at J, with 12 bases in the middle. The germline gives CDR1 LGHNA, CDR2 YSLEER. This CDR3 comprises 14 residues. This chain's CDR3 is CASSQDSGAGEQFF. The CDR3 DNA sequence: TGCGCCAGCAGCCAAGATTCGGGGGCTGGTGAGCAGTTCTTC.